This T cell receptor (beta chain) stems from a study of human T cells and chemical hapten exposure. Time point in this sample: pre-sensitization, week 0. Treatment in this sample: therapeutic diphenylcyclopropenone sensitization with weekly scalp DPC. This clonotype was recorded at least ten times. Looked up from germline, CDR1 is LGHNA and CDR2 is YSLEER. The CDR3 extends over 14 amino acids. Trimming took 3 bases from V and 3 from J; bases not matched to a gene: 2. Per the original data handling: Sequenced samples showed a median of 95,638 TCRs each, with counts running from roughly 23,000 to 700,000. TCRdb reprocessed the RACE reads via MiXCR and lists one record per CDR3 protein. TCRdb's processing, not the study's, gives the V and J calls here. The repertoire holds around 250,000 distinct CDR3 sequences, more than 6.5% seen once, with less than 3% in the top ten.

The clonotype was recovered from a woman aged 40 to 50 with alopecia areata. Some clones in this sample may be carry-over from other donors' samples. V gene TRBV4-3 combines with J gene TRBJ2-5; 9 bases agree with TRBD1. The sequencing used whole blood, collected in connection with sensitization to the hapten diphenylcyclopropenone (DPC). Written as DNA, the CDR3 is TGCGCCAGCAGCCAGGGACAGGGTAAAGAGACCCAGTACTTC. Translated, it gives CASSQGQGKETQYF.